The T cell receptor (beta chain) described here comes from a study of cytomegalovirus exposure and HLA in healthy donors (dated by TCRdb to 2016 to 2017). About the investigation overall: An earlier analysis of several hundred of the donors reported 250 to 350 Gb of sequence data and 117 million unique TCR beta sequences obtained from about 179 million T cells. The genetic ancestry cluster associated with self-reported Caucasian donors included 81% of the roughly 390 genotyped donors. Both class I and class II loci were covered by HLA typing, at four-digit resolution. To decide whether each TCR beta V gene segment behaved as functional or pseudogenic, an earlier analysis of approximately 600 of the donors relied on high-throughput TCR beta sequencing. Rather than using new phenotypic data, the later analysis identified candidate immune exposures from TCR beta sequences and from how often those sequences occurred across donors. Donor age, sex, ethnicity and CMV serostatus were compiled together with the repertoire data. To predict cytomegalovirus infection status, the study brought together high-throughput TCR immunosequencing, statistical association of individual TCRs with disease status, and machine learning. Four to six DR-DQ haplotypes were handled as single units for association and clustering, since linkage in the cohort was strong. The study aimed to test whether cataloging public T cell receptors could reveal signatures of past pathogen exposure. Genome-wide SNP genotypes for about three fifths of the roughly 670 donors were used in a later genetic analysis, which treated that subset as a discovery cohort. A separate validation cohort of more than 100 different subjects was used in addition to the roughly 670-subject first cohort. The study profiled the T cell repertoires of 500 to 800 subjects by immunosequencing and related them to cytomegalovirus serostatus. Among roughly 400 genotyped donors of the cohort, an average of approximately 240,000 unique TCR beta nucleotide sequences was sequenced per donor, of which about 18% were non-productive. An early release covering roughly 580 HLA-typed donors comprised 250 to 350 gigabases of sequencing data and roughly 86 million unique TCR sequences. All discovery cohort repertoires had been generated on a single sequencing platform. A later analysis re-analyzed previously published TCR beta repertoires from about 600 donors and added high-resolution HLA genotyping to study TCR occurrence patterns. Typing coverage varied by locus: roughly 620-640 donors for A, B, C, DRB1 and DQB1; about 520 for DQA1; 600 to 610 for DPA1; roughly 470 for DPB1.

Study-wide findings and limitations: A later analysis found that HLA-associated TCR beta chains were more clonally expanded and had lower generation probabilities than equally common non-associated chains. It was suggested by the authors that the approach could potentially be generalized to other disease states and immunological phenotypes. Correlated functional status among segregating V segments might be attributable to linkage disequilibrium, but an unknown experimental factor could not be ruled out. A total of some 180 TCR beta chains were listed by the study as associated with cytomegalovirus. An earlier analysis of approximately 590 of the donors showed that most TCR beta V segments appeared in productive rearrangements either about 90% or about 30% of the time, which broadly matched IMGT annotations. In this cohort, only TCR beta chains were sequenced, and detectable features were limited by the absence of alpha or paired-chain data. A group of highly shared sequence variants was considered likely to be a technical artifact of the sequencing pipeline. When HLA alleles, especially DR and DQ, strongly co-occurred, TCR associations were difficult to assign to individual alleles. A few of the identified cytomegalovirus-associated TCR beta chains were confirmed in vitro to be specific for cytomegalovirus antigens. In a later genetic analysis, fewer N-insertions in productive TCRs were reported among donors in an Asian-associated ancestry cluster than the approximately 710-donor mean. Because HLA typing was missing for some donors at each locus, association tests included only the typed subset. Some IMGT-functional V segments, including TRBV6-2 and TRBV6-3, could not be distinguished by the 87-base-pair reads and were therefore excluded. Most CMV-associated TCR beta chains appeared to be HLA-restricted in a later analysis, and the HLA associations seemed to be driven largely by CMV exposure. Most TCR sequences were observed very rarely across donors, whereas some public TCRs were present in many individuals. A further reported finding was that TCR beta sequences accurately predicted the HLA-A and HLA-B alleles for most subjects in the first cohort. A later analysis found that TCR association rates varied across HLA loci, with DRB1 alleles showing the most associated TCRs and HLA-C alleles the fewest. Presence/absence analyses assumed roughly uniform sequencing depth across donors, an assumption that may not hold. The only immune exposure information available for the cohort was CMV serostatus. A later analysis associated about 18,000 TCR beta sequences with specific HLA alleles at a false discovery rate of 0.05. The classifier was reported to diagnose cytomegalovirus status with high specificity and sensitivity in both the original and validation cohorts. According to a later analysis, parvovirus B19, influenza, CMV and Epstein-Barr virus appeared linked to several top co-occurrence clusters. A later genetic analysis associated a missense DCLRE1C variant with V-gene and J-gene trimming of TCR beta chains, and an independent cohort replicated the association. Because counts were too low, more than 15 rarely observed V segments, including chromosome 9 orphons, were excluded from the earlier analysis of 587 of the donors.

The CDR3, from cysteine to phenylalanine, totals 17 residues. Only the CDR3 part of the read is kept: 51 bases, read in frame from the first base. At the junction V is shortened by 3 bases and J by 4 bases, with 18 bases in between. Based on the germline V gene, the CDR1 and CDR2 sequences are LGHNA and YSLEER. In total, 500 to 700 healthy bone marrow donors made up the cohort. Cohort members were all nominally healthy when sampled, although unrecorded immune exposures were likely present. The donor was CMV seronegative and was included in the group of under 450 seronegative cohort members. Each donor provided a peripheral blood sample, and peripheral blood mononuclear cells were used for TCR beta sequencing. Genomic DNA was extracted from the blood cell samples with the Qiagen DNeasy Blood Extraction Kit. As for this clone: Its antigen target is currently unknown. No per-base quality is available; no much larger clone lies one base away.

Receptor amplification or capture employed the immunoSEQ multiplex PCR assay. For the multiplex PCR, a mixture combining 60 forward primers for TCR Vbeta segments and 13 reverse primers for TCR Jbeta segments was used. A multiplex PCR assay on genomic DNA amplified the CDR3 region of rearranged TCR beta genes. Amplified TCR beta libraries were sequenced as 87-base-pair reads on the Illumina HiSeq System. As for the original processing: A later analysis tallied about 77 million unique TCR beta chains across the 666 repertoires, and some 12 million of those chains were shared by two or more donors. Raw reads were error-corrected and collapsed into unique sequences with a nearest-neighbor algorithm that merged closely related sequences to remove PCR and sequencing errors. To assign V, D and J gene segments, CDR3 sequences were aligned to IMGT reference sequences. For a sequence to be retained, a match of at least six nucleotides to both a V gene segment and a J gene segment was required. A rearrangement was called productive if the CDR3 had no stop codons and remained in frame with V and J, and every other rearrangement was called non-productive. CDR3 was defined by IMGT convention, running from the second conserved V-encoded cysteine to the conserved J-encoded phenylalanine. The earlier analysis of 500 to 650 of the donors excluded any sequence lacking an unambiguous match to a single V gene segment. In an earlier analysis of 587 of the donors, V segments were called functional above 56.7% productive rearrangements and were called segregating when the between-donor standard deviation exceeded 5%. A statistical classification framework was built to diagnose cytomegalovirus status from the catalog of TCR beta chain sequences. V and J gene assignment, in a later analysis, came from comparing TCR nucleotide sequences with IMGT/GENE-DB human TR gene sequences. In a later analysis, CDR3 sequences and most-parsimonious VDJ recombination scenarios were assigned using the TCRdist pipeline. In a later analysis, each TCR beta chain was defined by its CDR3 amino acid sequence together with its V-gene family, and reads lacking a unique V-gene family were excluded. To address suspected cross-contamination and a sequencing artifact, a later analysis removed 592 highly shared, low-generation-probability nucleotide sequences. In a later analysis, a clonal expansion index for each public chain was calculated from normalized within-repertoire ranks of inferred template counts. In a later analysis, generation probabilities were computed with a VDJ recombination model fitted to out-of-frame rearrangements, and the resulting probabilities were checked against IGoR. Hypergeometric tests were used in a later analysis to score TCR-TCR, TCR-HLA and TCR-CMV co-occurrence, with a repertoire-size bias correction applied to the TCR pairs. To estimate false discovery rates, a later analysis permuted the HLA or CMV assignments 20 times. In a later analysis, co-occurring TCRs were grouped using DBSCAN, with TCRdist sequence similarity added in when clustering inside HLA-allele-positive subsets. Repertoires with fewer than 30,000 or more than 120,000 public chains were left out of co-occurrence clustering, as were five repertoires with anomalous nucleotide sharing. This is the immuneACCESS table as TCRdb keeps it, with only in-frame sequences that have V and J called. A part of the clones is gone; compared with another copy, unresolved V genes explain less than half, and the rest is unexplained. V and J calls and clone size are copied from that table; D and trimming were computed from the DNA. Present in this sample are 150,000 to 200,000 clones, approximately 80% of which were seen just once. The ten largest clones add up to around 3.1% of the sample.

The chain employs TRBV4-3 and TRBJ2-2; the D gene is possibly TRBD1, with 6 bases matching. The sequenced sample consisted of PBMCs. This receptor was obtained from a male donor in good health and CMV-seronegative. The CDR3 reads CASSHLGGVGGTGELFF. The DNA reads as follows: TGCGCCAGCAGCCATTTAGGGGGAGTTGGGGGCACCGGGGAGCTGTTTTTT.